This TCR beta chain is from a study of cytomegalovirus exposure and HLA in healthy donors (TCRdb year 2017). About the investigation overall: In an earlier analysis of roughly 590 of the donors, approximately 300 Gb of sequence data and 117 million unique TCR beta sequences from 150 million to 200 million T cells were reported. On average, roughly 250,000 unique TCR beta nucleotide sequences were sequenced per donor among 300 to 500 genotyped donors of the cohort, with roughly a sixth of those sequences being non-productive. An earlier analysis of nearly 600 of the donors applied high-throughput TCR beta sequencing to assess whether each TCR beta V gene segment acted as functional or pseudogenic. The later analysis used no new phenotypic data to find candidate immune exposures, relying instead on TCR beta sequences and their occurrence across donors. Every discovery cohort repertoire had been produced on one sequencing platform. Both class I and class II loci were covered by HLA typing, at four-digit resolution. In addition to the first cohort of about 650 subjects, a separate validation cohort of approximately 120 different subjects was used. Typing coverage differed by locus: A, B, C, DRB1 and DQB1 were typed in roughly 629-640 donors, DQA1 in approximately 520, DPA1 in roughly 590, and DPB1 in just under 480. Alongside the repertoire data, information on donor age, sex, ethnicity and CMV serostatus was compiled. Among the roughly 390 genotyped donors, approximately 82% belonged to the genetic ancestry cluster associated with self-reported Caucasian donors. An early release that covered fewer than 800 HLA-typed donors contained about 300 gigabases of sequencing data and 75 million to 100 million unique TCR sequences. A later genetic analysis took genome-wide SNP genotypes for about three fifths of the 666 donors and used that subset as a discovery cohort. Because of strong linkage in the cohort, four or five DR-DQ haplotypes were treated as single units for association and clustering. To predict cytomegalovirus infection status, the study brought together high-throughput TCR immunosequencing, statistical association of individual TCRs with disease status, and machine learning. A later analysis re-analyzed previously published TCR beta repertoires from roughly 690 donors and added high-resolution HLA genotyping to study TCR occurrence patterns. The study profiled the T cell repertoires of approximately 700 subjects by immunosequencing and related them to cytomegalovirus serostatus. The study aimed to test whether cataloging public T cell receptors could reveal signatures of past pathogen exposure.

For this clone: Its recognized antigen is unknown.

Points the paper makes about the study in general: A cluster of highly shared sequence variants was judged likely to be a technical artifact of the sequencing pipeline. In the study, some 160 TCR beta chains were listed as associated with cytomegalovirus. A later analysis found that HLA-associated TCR beta chains were more clonally expanded and had lower generation probabilities than equally common non-associated chains. Most CMV-associated TCR beta chains appeared to be HLA-restricted in a later analysis, and the HLA associations seemed to be driven largely by CMV exposure. Strong co-occurrence of HLA alleles, especially DR and DQ, made assigning TCR associations to individual alleles difficult. Because counts were too low, about 15 rarely observed V segments, including chromosome 9 orphons, were left out of the earlier analysis of several hundred of the donors. A few of the identified cytomegalovirus-associated TCR beta chains were confirmed in vitro to be specific for cytomegalovirus antigens. A further reported finding was that TCR beta sequences accurately predicted the HLA-A and HLA-B alleles for most subjects in the first cohort. This cohort had only TCR beta chains sequenced, and the lack of alpha or paired-chain data limited which features could be detected. In an earlier analysis of approximately 590 of the donors, most TCR beta V segments appeared in productive rearrangements about 87% or about 30% of the time, broadly matching IMGT annotations. For the cohort, immune exposure information was limited to CMV serostatus. Roughly uniform sequencing depth across donors was assumed in presence/absence analyses, although this assumption may not hold. In a later genetic analysis, a missense DCLRE1C variant was associated with V-gene and J-gene trimming of TCR beta chains, and the association was replicated in an independent cohort. Linkage disequilibrium might explain the correlated functional status among segregating V segments, but an unknown experimental factor could not be excluded. In a later analysis, TCR association rates were found to vary across HLA loci, with the most associated TCRs seen for DRB1 alleles and the fewest for HLA-C alleles. The classifier was reported to diagnose cytomegalovirus status with high specificity and sensitivity in both the original and validation cohorts. Several of the top co-occurrence clusters appeared to be linked to parvovirus B19, influenza, CMV and Epstein-Barr virus, according to a later analysis. Compared with the approximately 700-donor mean, donors in an Asian-associated ancestry cluster had fewer N-insertions in productive TCRs, according to a later genetic analysis. While some public TCRs were present in many individuals, most TCR sequences turned up only very rarely across donors. HLA typing was unavailable for some donors at each locus, so association tests used only the typed subset. Some IMGT-functional V segments, including TRBV6-2 and TRBV6-3, could not be told apart with the 87-base-pair reads, so those segments were excluded. The authors suggested that the approach could potentially be extended to other disease states and immunological phenotypes. A later analysis associated 15,000 or so TCR beta sequences with specific HLA alleles at a false discovery rate of 0.05.

Trimming costs V 3 bases and J 5 bases, and their ends lie 13 bases apart. Looking up the germline V gene yields CDR1 KGHSH and CDR2 LQKENI. Including the terminal cysteine and phenylalanine, the CDR3 comprises 14 residues. Only CDR3 DNA is held: 42 bases, read in frame from base 1. In total, approximately 610 healthy bone marrow donors made up the cohort. Cohort members were all nominally healthy when sampled, although unrecorded immune exposures were likely present. The donor tested CMV seronegative and was one of the 352 seronegative cohort members. A peripheral blood sample was provided by each donor, and peripheral blood mononuclear cells were used for TCR beta sequencing. The Qiagen DNeasy Blood Extraction Kit was used to extract genomic DNA from the blood cell samples. Libraries were made using the immunoSEQ multiplex PCR assay. For the multiplex PCR, a mixture combining 60 forward primers for TCR Vbeta segments and 13 reverse primers for TCR Jbeta segments was used. A multiplex PCR assay on genomic DNA amplified the CDR3 region of rearranged TCR beta genes. The amplified TCR beta libraries were sequenced on the Illumina HiSeq System as 87-base-pair reads. The original pipeline was this. A later analysis tallied 80 million to 95 million unique TCR beta chains across the 666 repertoires, and around 10 million of those chains were shared by two or more donors. Raw reads were error-corrected and collapsed into unique sequences by a nearest-neighbor algorithm in which closely related sequences were merged to remove PCR and sequencing errors. V, D and J gene segments were assigned by aligning CDR3 sequences to IMGT reference sequences. For a sequence to be retained, at least a six-nucleotide match to both a V gene segment and a J gene segment was required. Rearrangements were called productive when the CDR3 lacked stop codons and stayed in frame with V and J; all others were non-productive. Following IMGT convention, CDR3 was defined as the stretch from the second conserved V-encoded cysteine up to the conserved J-encoded phenylalanine. The earlier analysis of around 640 of the donors excluded sequences that lacked an unambiguous match to a single V gene segment. An earlier analysis of a few hundred of the donors called V segments functional above 56.7% productive rearrangements and segregating when the between-donor standard deviation exceeded 5%. A statistical classification framework was built to diagnose cytomegalovirus status from the catalog of TCR beta chain sequences. A later analysis assigned V and J genes by comparing TCR nucleotide sequences with IMGT/GENE-DB human TR gene sequences. Using the TCRdist pipeline, a later analysis assigned CDR3 sequences along with most-parsimonious VDJ recombination scenarios. In a later analysis, each TCR beta chain was defined by its CDR3 amino acid sequence together with its V-gene family, and reads lacking a unique V-gene family were excluded. As a way to deal with suspected cross-contamination and a sequencing artifact, a later analysis dropped roughly 600 nucleotide sequences that were highly shared and had low generation probability. In a later analysis, a clonal expansion index for each public chain was calculated from normalized within-repertoire ranks of inferred template counts. Generation probabilities in a later analysis came from a VDJ recombination model fitted to out-of-frame rearrangements, and those results were checked against IGoR. Hypergeometric tests were used in a later analysis to score TCR-TCR, TCR-HLA and TCR-CMV co-occurrence, with a repertoire-size bias correction applied to the TCR pairs. False discovery rates were estimated in a later analysis by permuting HLA or CMV assignments 20 times. In a later analysis, co-occurring TCRs were grouped using DBSCAN, with TCRdist sequence similarity added in when clustering inside HLA-allele-positive subsets. Repertoires with fewer than 30,000 or more than 120,000 public chains were left out of co-occurrence clustering, as were four to six repertoires with anomalous nucleotide sharing. This is the immuneACCESS table as TCRdb keeps it, with only in-frame sequences that have V and J called. A part of the clones is gone; compared with another copy, unresolved V genes explain less than half, and the rest is unexplained. V and J calls and clone size are those listed in that table; D and trimming were worked out from the DNA. This specimen's table enumerates roughly 78,000 clones. The ten largest make up 4% to 5.5% of the sample.

The sequence was obtained from a man in his forties or fifties in good health and CMV-seronegative. The specimen was PBMCs. In this chain, TRBV18 is recombined with TRBJ2-5; the D gene is possibly TRBD1, with 5 bases matching. The base sequence is TGTGCCAGCTCACCGGCAACCCAGGGTGAGACCCAGTACTTC. This is translated as CASSPATQGETQYF.